This TCR beta chain derives from a study of OX40 agonist ivuxolimab in advanced cancers. Germline loops: CDR1 MNHNS, CDR2 SASEGT. V was trimmed by 5 bases and J by 0 bases, leaving 13 bases between them. The CDR3 is made up of 15 amino acids. Clones were sequenced by immunoSEQ multiplex PCR, and TCRdb holds only the in-frame ones, with some missing. Of approximately 99,000 clones listed, roughly nine tenths are singletons. The sequenced sample was CD4+ or CD8+ T cells sorted from blood, obtained in a trial of the OX40 agonist ivuxolimab. V gene TRBV6-1 combines with J gene TRBJ1-2; D not resolved. The receptor was isolated from an adult with an advanced solid tumor such as melanoma, head and neck, liver or kidney cancer. This CDR3 is CASSPSSQSNYGYTF. The CDR3 DNA is TGTGCCAGCAGTCCAAGCTCTCAATCTAACTATGGCTACACCTTC.